This TCR beta chain was captured by sequencing in a study of cytomegalovirus exposure and HLA in healthy donors. Study-level points and caveats: Later analysis demonstrated an association between a missense DCLRE1C variant and TCR beta V- and J-gene trimming. Later analysis identified around 15,000 TCR beta sequences associated with HLA alleles, using a false discovery rate threshold of 0.05.

Comment on this clone: Its specificity is unknown.

Researchers ran the PCR with 60 Vbeta and 13 Jbeta primers. Using immunoSEQ multiplex PCR, the repertoire was profiled, and TCRdb retains in-frame clones only, with some absent. This table holds 100,000 or so clones, roughly three fifths found once. It was healthy bone marrow donors who served as donors. The CDR3 runs 17 residues. In germline, CDR1 is LNHNV, CDR2 YYDKDF (reference sequence). Trimming removed 3 bases at V and 5 bases at J, with 22 bases between. This TCR was recovered from a man aged 30-40 years in good health and CMV-seropositive. The genes are TRBV15 and TRBJ2-5; D perhaps matches TRBD1 (5 bases). Input material: PBMCs. CDR3 nucleotide sequence: TGTGCCACCAGCAGGCAGACAGTAATATTAGATTCGGAGACCCAGTACTTC. Its protein is CATSRQTVILDSETQYF.